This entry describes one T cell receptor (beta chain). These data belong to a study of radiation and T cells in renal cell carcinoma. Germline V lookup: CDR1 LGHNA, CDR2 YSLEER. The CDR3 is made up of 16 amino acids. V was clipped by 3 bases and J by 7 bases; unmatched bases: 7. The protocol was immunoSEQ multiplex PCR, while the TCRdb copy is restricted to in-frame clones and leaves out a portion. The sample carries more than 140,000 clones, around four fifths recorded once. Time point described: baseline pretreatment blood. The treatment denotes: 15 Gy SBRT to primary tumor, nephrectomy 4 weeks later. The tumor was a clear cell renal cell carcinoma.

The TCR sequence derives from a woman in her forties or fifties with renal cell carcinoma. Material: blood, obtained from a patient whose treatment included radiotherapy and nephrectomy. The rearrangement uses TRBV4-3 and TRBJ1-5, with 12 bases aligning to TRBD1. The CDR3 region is CASSQTWDRGHQPQHF. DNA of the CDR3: TGCGCCAGCAGCCAGACCTGGGACAGGGGGCACCAGCCCCAGCATTTT.